The 16 T cell receptor beta chains presented below share a single source sample, sequenced in a study of blood T cell repertoires in COVID-19. Sequenced by immunoSEQ multiplex PCR; TCRdb stores in-frame clones only, minus some. The sample has 150,000 to 200,000 clones, 70% to 85% seen once. Sequencing was carried out using peripheral blood. These receptor sequences come from a human donor with acute or convalescent COVID-19. The donor label of this sample is uncertain.

The chain has TRBV6-1 and TRBJ1-2; no clear D gene. The CDR3 has 16 residues. Germline CDR1 and CDR2: MNHNS and SASEGT. The ends were cut back, 2 bases at V and 4 bases at J, with 17 bases in the middle. CDR3 nucleotide sequence: TGTGCCAGCAGTGAAAGTATTACAGCCGGCACCTATGGCTACACCTTC. Translating gives CASSESITAGTYGYTF.

The CDR3 nucleotides are TGTGCCAGCAGCTCCGGGACAGCGGACAATGAAAAACTGTTTTTT. This gives the protein CASSSGTADNEKLFF. J is TRBJ1-4 and V is TRBV5-8, with 7 bases that match TRBD1. V gave up 3 bases and J gave up 5 bases; unmatched junction bases: 7. CDR1 is SGHTS, CDR2 YDEGEE, per germline. The CDR3 runs to 15 residues.

The chain recombines TRBV5-1 with TRBJ2-2, with D perhaps TRBD1 (5 bases). CDR1 and CDR2 (germline): SGHRS, YFSETQ. Trimming took off 4 bases at V and 3 bases at J, with 13 bases between the two ends. This CDR3 is built from 15 residues. This CDR3 reads CASSLGNRYTGELFF. The CDR3 DNA follows: TGCGCCAGCAGCCTGGGAAACAGGTACACCGGGGAGCTGTTTTTT. The whole variable domain, remainder taken from reference TRBV5-1 and TRBJ2-2, is KAGVTQTPRYLIKTRGQQVTLSCSPISGHRSVSWYQQTPGQGLQFLFEYFSETQRNKGNFPGRFSGRQFSNSRSEMNVSTLELGDSALYLCASSLGNRYTGELFFGEGSRLTVL.

V usage is TRBV6-2 or TRBV6-3 and J usage is TRBJ1-1; TRBD1 aligns across 10 bases. This CDR3 has 19 residues. The germline V gene encodes CDR1 MNHEY and CDR2 SVGEGT. The J segment lost 1 base and the V segment lost 2 bases, leaving 13 bases of the junction unmatched. CDR3 in amino acids: CASSYTPGQGGIRNTEAFF. CDR3 coding DNA: TGTGCCAGCAGTTACACCCCAGGACAGGGGGGGATTCGGAACACTGAAGCTTTCTTT.

J is TRBJ1-5 and V is TRBV27, with D tentatively TRBD1 (5 bases). The V gene's germline CDR1 is MNHEY and CDR2 SMNVEV (reference sequence). The CDR3 contains 13 residues. Trimming shortened V by 6 bases and J by 4 bases, and 10 bases separated the two germline ends. The CDR3 is CASSYQGNQPQHF. CDR3 sequence (DNA): TGTGCCAGCAGCTACCAGGGAAATCAGCCCCAGCATTTT.

The chain recombines TRBV19 with TRBJ1-1; 7 bases are shared with TRBD1. CDR1 is LNHDA, CDR2 SQIVND, per germline (reference sequence). The CDR3 totals 15 residues. Trimming took 5 bases from V and 10 from J; bases not matched to a gene: 16. In DNA, the CDR3 is TGTGCCAGTAGTCCTACACCGGGGATGACAGGGAGAGCTTTCTTT. Protein sequence: CASSPTPGMTGRAFF.

This sequence joins TRBV19 and TRBJ2-7; maybe TRBD2 (6 bases). The CDR3 runs to 13 residues. Trimming took off 7 bases at V and 1 base at J, with 11 bases between the two ends. Germline V CDR1 and CDR2: LNHDA, SQIVND (reference sequence). The CDR3 DNA reads as TGTGCCAGTAATACCGGGAGATCCTACGAGCAGTACTTC. Translated, it gives CASNTGRSYEQYF.

The chain links TRBV15 to TRBJ2-7, with 12 bases lining up with TRBD2. Losses at the gene ends were 8 bases for V and 4 bases for J; bases not matched to a gene: 3. Germline V gene data show CDR1 as LNHNV and CDR2 as YYDKDF (reference sequence). The CDR3 loop spans 13 amino acids. The CDR3 bases are TGTGCCACCGCGACTAGCGGGAGATACGAGCAGTACTTC. This sequence encodes CATATSGRYEQYF.

The rearrangement joins TRBV9 to TRBJ1-3; D is unclear. The germline V and J ends were trimmed by 0 bases and 0 bases, with 10 bases remaining between them. From germline, CDR1 is SGDLS and CDR2 YYNGEE. This CDR3 is 16 amino acids long. The CDR3 spells CASSVDGVSSGNTIYF. DNA of the CDR3: TGTGCCAGCAGCGTAGACGGAGTCTCCTCTGGAAACACCATATATTTT.

The chain links TRBV12-3 or TRBV12-4 to TRBJ2-2; D is unresolved. The CDR3 has 12 amino acids. V lost 5 bases and J lost 2, with 3 bases in between. CDR3 bases: TGTGCCAGCAGTCAAAACACCGGGGAGCTGTTTTTT. This translates into CASSQNTGELFF.

This clone has more than one count but fewer than ten. The chain links TRBV3-1 (or the pseudogene TRBV3-2) to TRBJ1-6, with D unresolved. The germline gives CDR1 LGHDT, CDR2 YNNKEL (reference sequence). CDR3 size: 14 residues. V gave up 0 bases and J gave up 10 bases, with 10 bases separating them. Here the CDR3 DNA reads TGTGCCAGCAGCCAAGAGGTGGGAGACTCACCCCTCCACTTT. Protein: CASSQEVGDSPLHF.

This clone was detected once. The chain carries TRBV28 and TRBJ2-4; 9 bases line up with TRBD1. The CDR3 has 20 amino acids. Germline V gene sequence: CDR1 MDHEN, CDR2 SYDVKM. J lost 0 bases, V lost 3 bases, and 15 bases had no gene match. CDR3: CASSFVTGGALLLAKNIQYF. The CDR3 DNA follows: TGTGCCAGCAGTTTCGTTACAGGGGGCGCCTTACTATTAGCCAAAAACATTCAGTACTTC.

The chain couples TRBV7-2 to TRBJ1-2; tentative D call: TRBD1 (6 bases). Germline CDR1 is SGHTA and CDR2 is FQGNSA. V was clipped by 5 bases and J by 6 bases, with 16 bases between them. The CDR3 is 14 residues long. CDR3 in DNA: TGTGCCAGCAGCCCCGGGCGACAGGCAAATGGCTACACCTTC. It is translated as CASSPGRQANGYTF.

This clone has a single count. V is TRBV12-3 or TRBV12-4 and J is TRBJ2-5; 7 bases fit TRBD1. The CDR3 length is 12 residues. The V and J ends lost 6 bases and 5 bases, in that order; junction bases with no gene match: 3. CDR3 nucleotides: TGTGCCAGCAGCCCAGGGGGTGAGACCCAGTACTTC. This gives the protein CASSPGGETQYF.

This clone appeared many times. This chain connects TRBV10-2 to TRBJ1-4; 12 bases align to TRBD1. Germline assignment: CDR1 WSHSY and CDR2 SAAADI. CDR3 length: 14 amino acids. V lost 6 bases and J lost 8; bases outside the gene matches: 4. The CDR3 loop reads CASRAGTGGEKLFF. The CDR3 DNA sequence: TGCGCCAGCAGGGCCGGGACAGGGGGCGAAAAACTGTTTTTT.

Only a few counts were recorded for this clone. The V gene is TRBV7-3, the J gene TRBJ2-3; possible D gene TRBD2, 7 bases. V was pared by 5 bases and J by 4 bases, with 16 bases between. The length of the CDR3 is 15 residues. The V gene's germline CDR1 is SGHTA and CDR2 FQGTGA. CDR3 region: CASSLRGRGSDTQYF. As DNA, the CDR3 is TGTGCCAGCAGCCTGCGGGGGCGAGGTTCAGATACGCAGTATTTT.